The 12 T cell receptor beta chains reported below all come from one sample, sequenced in a study of tissue T cells after allogeneic stem cell transplantation. Data came from immunoSEQ multiplex PCR; TCRdb stores just in-frame clones and leaves some out. The sample lists about 22,000 clones, 72% occurring once. Sequenced input: spleen. These receptors were taken from a female BALB/c mouse in good health. Mouse strain MHC haplotype: H2-d.

Only a few counts were recorded for this clone. All gene names here are mouse names. The read ends 1 residue before the CDR3 terminus; that terminus is restored from the germline J gene. The gene calls are TRBV19 and TRBJ2-7; D may match TRBD1 or TRBD2 (6 bases each). The CDR3 is 13 residues long. V lost 2 bases to trimming and J lost 7 bases, with 13 bases between them. Germline CDR1 is FNHDT and CDR2 is SITEND (reference sequence). The CDR3 DNA, read in part, is TGTGCCAGCAGTATTGGGGGTAGGGGGGAACAGTAC. It translates to CASSIGGRGEQY. The full CDR3 protein reads CASSIGGRGEQYF.

As regards this clone: Gene names are the mouse ones. The read finishes 1 residue shy of the CDR3 end, and the germline J gene is used to complete it. The genes are TRBV19 and TRBJ2-5; 12 bases are a match to TRBD2. Per germline, CDR1 FNHDT and CDR2 SITEND (reference sequence). The CDR3 has 15 amino acids. Unmatched junction bases numbered 3, after V lost 5 bases and J lost 2 bases. The CDR3 region is CASRTGGAPQDTQYF. The sequenced CDR3 bases are TGTGCCAGCAGGACTGGGGGGGCGCCCCAAGACACCCAGTAC.

Only a few counts were recorded for this clone. The genes are named according to mouse. Coverage ceases 1 residue before the CDR3 finishes, and the germline J gene fills in the end. The genes are TRBV1 and TRBJ2-7; TRBD2 matches 8 bases. CDR3 length: 16 amino acids. Germline CDR1 reads NSQYPW; CDR2 reads LRSPGD (reference sequence). V gave up 3 bases and J gave up 0 bases; unmatched junction bases: 7. The CDR3 bases that were read are TGCACCTGCAGTGCCGGACTGGGAAGGAGCTCCTATGAACAGTAC. Translation: CTCSAGLGRSSYEQY. The full CDR3 protein is CTCSAGLGRSSYEQYF.

There are a few counts of this clone. These gene names are mouse names. Read data end 1 residue before the CDR3 end; the end is taken from the germline J gene. The chain is built from TRBV19 and TRBJ2-1; the match to TRBD2 covers 8 bases. Per the germline V gene, CDR1 is FNHDT and CDR2 is SITEND (reference sequence). CDR3 length equals 15 residues. V trimming: 0 bases; J trimming: 6 bases; junction bases outside the gene matches: 5. CDR3 sequence: CASSIGWGEFAEQFF. CDR3 DNA (partial): TGTGCCAGCAGTATAGGCTGGGGGGAATTTGCTGAGCAGTTC.

Concerning this clone itself: The germline and genes are mouse ones. The read ends 1 residue before the CDR3 terminus; that terminus is restored from the germline J gene. This chain connects TRBV4 to TRBJ2-5, with 12 bases that match TRBD2. V dropped 6 bases and J dropped 5; count of bases not matched to a gene: 3. Germline V gene data show CDR1 as LGHDT and CDR2 as YNNKQL (reference sequence). This CDR3 has 14 residues. CDR3: CASRRLGGRDTQYF. The sequenced part of the CDR3 DNA is TGTGCCAGCAGACGACTGGGGGGGCGAGACACCCAGTAC.

Comment on this clone: Gene names refer to mouse genes. The read is 1 residue too short to cover the CDR3 end, so that end is filled in from the germline J gene. Within the sample, other DNA sequences also encode this same CDR3. The rearrangement joins TRBV5 to TRBJ2-7; D call uncertain. Germline V lookup: CDR1 LGHNA, CDR2 YNLKQL (reference sequence). The CDR3 spans 11 residues. V lost 0 bases, J lost 7 bases, and 4 bases lay in between. CDR3 sequence: CASSQDSEQYF. The CDR3 DNA, read in part, is TGTGCCAGCAGCCAAGATAGCGAACAGTAC.

This clone has a single count. Genes and germline come from the mouse. Read sequence stops 1 residue before the CDR3 end, and the germline J gene provides the missing end. V and J are TRBV13-3 and TRBJ2-5; TRBD1 matches 10 bases. Per germline, CDR1 NNHDY and CDR2 SYVADS. Losses at the gene ends were 3 bases for V and 7 bases for J; bases not matched to a gene: 5. The CDR3 is made up of 14 amino acids. The CDR3 reads CASSGQGARNTQYF. CDR3 DNA, as far as it was read: TGTGCCAGCAGTGGACAGGGGGCGCGGAACACCCAGTAC.

As for this clone: The gene names given are mouse names. With the read ending 1 residue before the CDR3 end, the germline J gene is used to fill in that end. This chain uses TRBV3 with TRBJ2-7; 7 nucleotides match TRBD2. Losses at the gene ends were 4 bases for V and 4 bases for J; bases not matched to a gene: 1. The CDR3 sequence is 12 residues long. CDR1 and CDR2 (germline): SNHLY, FYNGKV (reference sequence). Here the CDR3 reads CASSSTGYEQYF. Partial CDR3 DNA: TGTGCCAGCAGCTCGACTGGGTATGAACAGTAC.

Of note for this clone: Mouse gene names and germline throughout. The CDR3 extends 1 residue past the end of the read, so its final part is completed from the germline J gene. This chain connects TRBV13-1 to TRBJ2-7; weak D call: TRBD2 (5 bases). Germline V gene data show CDR1 as NSHNY and CDR2 as SYGAGN. The V gene lost 0 bases and the J gene lost 0 bases, with 10 bases spanning the gap. This CDR3 region has 15 residues. CDR3 DNA (partial): TGTGCCAGCAGTGATGCCTGGGATAGCTCCTATGAACAGTAC. This encodes CASSDAWDSSYEQY. Given in full, the CDR3 is CASSDAWDSSYEQYF.

With regard to this clone: Genes and germline are mouse. The read gets to within 1 residue of the CDR3 end, and the germline J gene fills in the rest. The genes are TRBV13-3 and TRBJ1-1; 8 bases line up with TRBD1. Per germline, CDR1 NNHDY and CDR2 SYVADS. The CDR3 extends over 14 amino acids. V was clipped by 5 bases and J by 1 base; unmatched bases: 4. The DNA read from the CDR3 is TGTGCCAGCAGGGACAGGGAAAGAAACACAGAAGTCTTC. This sequence encodes CASRDRERNTEVF. The complete CDR3 reads CASRDRERNTEVFF.

Notes on this clone: Germline and genes: mouse. The CDR3 goes on 1 residue after the read ends, and that part is filled in from the germline J gene. The chain combines TRBV13-2 with TRBJ2-5; a weak D match, TRBD2 (6 bases). CDR3 length: 14 amino acids. Germline CDR1 NNHNN, CDR2 SYGAGS (reference sequence). V lost 1 base and J 2 bases, leaving 8 bases between the germline ends. CDR3 DNA (partial): TGTGCCAGCGGTGATTTGGGGGTCCAAGACACCCAGTAC. Protein sequence: CASGDLGVQDTQY. The full CDR3 is CASGDLGVQDTQYF.

Comments on this clone: Germline and genes: mouse. From the germline J gene comes the end of the CDR3, since the read stops 1 residue before it. The V and J genes are TRBV20 and TRBJ1-2; 10 bases line up with TRBD1. This CDR3 region has 13 residues. The germline V gene encodes CDR1 GFQATS and CDR2 STVNSAI. Trimming removed 6 bases from V and 3 bases from J; junction bases left unmatched: 4. The sequenced part of the CDR3 DNA is TGTGGTGCAGACAGGGGGCGGGACTCCGACTACACC. As protein: CGADRGRDSDYT. In full, the CDR3 is CGADRGRDSDYTF.